This TCR beta chain is from a study of blood T cell repertoires in COVID-19. For the study at large: Italy, Spain and the United States were the sources of the convalescent and acute COVID-19 samples. PBMCs, B-cell-depleted T cells, or T cells were the source of the cDNA or gDNA that made up the material.

In its sample, this clone was seen a few times. As processed by the authors: Counts of nucleated cells, estimated from reference gene primer amplification, were obtained. This table comes from immunoSEQ multiplex PCR, and its TCRdb copy is limited to in-frame clones, with some not included. V and J calls and clone size come straight from that table; D and trimming were deduced from the DNA. The table shows about 110,000 clones, with approximately 62% occurring only once. The junction had 11 bases not matched to a gene; V was cut back by 4 bases and J by 4 bases. Germline V gene lookup returns CDR1 LNHNV and CDR2 YYDKDF (reference sequence). This CDR3 has 16 residues.

The chain combines TRBV15 with TRBJ1-2; TRBD1 agrees at 8 bases. Sequencing used peripheral blood. This receptor was taken from a man older than 75 with acute or convalescent COVID-19. CDR3 sequence reads: CATSTTQGAPGYGYTF. CDR3 sequence (DNA): TGTGCCACCAGCACGACTCAGGGGGCGCCGGGCTATGGCTACACCTTC.